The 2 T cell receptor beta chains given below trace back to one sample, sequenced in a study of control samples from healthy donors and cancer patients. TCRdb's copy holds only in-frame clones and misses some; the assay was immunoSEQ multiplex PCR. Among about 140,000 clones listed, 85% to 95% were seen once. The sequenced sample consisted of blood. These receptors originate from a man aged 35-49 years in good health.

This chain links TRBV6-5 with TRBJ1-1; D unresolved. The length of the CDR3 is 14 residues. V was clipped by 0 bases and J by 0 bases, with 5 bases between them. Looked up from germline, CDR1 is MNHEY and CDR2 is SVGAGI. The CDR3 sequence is CASSYSELNTEAFF. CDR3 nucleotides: TGTGCCAGCAGTTACTCGGAGTTGAACACTGAAGCTTTCTTT.

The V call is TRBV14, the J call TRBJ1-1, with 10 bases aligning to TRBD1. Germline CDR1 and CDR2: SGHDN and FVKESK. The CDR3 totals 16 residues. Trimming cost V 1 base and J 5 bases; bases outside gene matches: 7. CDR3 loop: CASSQVGTGAGTEAFF. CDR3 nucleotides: TGTGCCAGCAGCCAAGTGGGGACAGGGGCTGGTACTGAAGCTTTCTTT. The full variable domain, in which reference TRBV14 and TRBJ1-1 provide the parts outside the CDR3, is EAGVTQFPSHSVIEKGQTVTLRCDPISGHDNLYWYRRVMGKEIKFLLHFVKESKQDESGMPNNRFLAERTGGTYSTLKVQPAELEDSGVYFCASSQVGTGAGTEAFFGQGTRLTVV.